A selection of T cell receptor beta chains follows, all from one sample in a study of T cells in Graves' hyperthyroidism and ophthalmopathy. TCRdb reanalysed the multiplex PCR reads using MiXCR and keeps one entry per CDR3 protein. The sample shows under 400,000 distinct CDR3 sequences, roughly a fifth of them seen only once. The sequencing input was blood. Receptors originate from a woman in her 50s with Graves' hyperthyroidism. The CDR3 runs from the conserved cysteine through the conserved F or W. The D gene is left open where the match is weak. Where a row states a size, it is once, few, many or the class of an expanded clone; other rows omit it.

v_call,d_call,j_call,clone_size,cdr3_nt,cdr3_aa
TRBV9,-,TRBJ2-3,-,TGTGCCAGCAGCGTAGTTTCAGATACGCAGTATTTT,CASSVVSDTQYF
TRBV2,-,TRBJ2-1,many,TGTGCCAGTGAGTGGCGGGTCAATGAGCAGTTCTTC,CASEWRVNEQFF
TRBV4-1,TRBD2,TRBJ2-3,few,TGCGCCAGCAGTCTTGCCGGGAGGGCCGGGACAGATACGCAGTATTTT,CASSLAGRAGTDTQYF
TRBV5-8,TRBD2,TRBJ2-5,-,TGTGCCAGCAGCCCTGGGCTAGCGGGGCTTCAAGAGACCCAGTACTTC,CASSPGLAGLQETQYF
TRBV2,-,TRBJ2-1,many,TGTGCCAGCAGTGGCCGGCGCTCCTACAATGAGCAGTTCTTC,CASSGRRSYNEQFF
TRBV7-3,-,TRBJ2-2,many,TGTGCCAGCAGCTTAACAGGGGGGGACACCGGGGAGCTGTTTTTT,CASSLTGGDTGELFF
TRBV20-1,TRBD1,TRBJ2-1,-,TGCAGTGCTAGAGGTCCCAGATATGGACAGGGGTTCGGGGAGCAGTTCTTC,CSARGPRYGQGFGEQFF
TRBV24-1,-,TRBJ2-5,-,TGTGCCACCAGTGATTTGGGCGGGAAGCGCCAAGAGACCCAGTACTTC,CATSDLGGKRQETQYF
TRBV29-1,-,TRBJ2-1,few,TGCAGCGTTGGACCGGACGGGGACAATGAGCAGTTCTTC,CSVGPDGDNEQFF
TRBV6-2/TRBV6-3,-,TRBJ2-2,-,TGTGCCAGCAGTTACTCGAGGGGGGGCACCGGGGAGCTGTTTTTT,CASSYSRGGTGELFF
TRBV7-8,TRBD1,TRBJ1-1,many,TGTGCCAGCAGCTGGGACAGCTACACTGAAGCTTTCTTT,CASSWDSYTEAFF
TRBV9,TRBD2,TRBJ2-7,few,TGTGCCAGCAGCGTTGGGGGGGGAGGGTCCTACGAGCAGTACTTC,CASSVGGGGSYEQYF
TRBV7-9,-,TRBJ2-1,many,TGTGCCAGCAGCTTCGGGACTTCCCTCAATGAGCAGTTCTTC,CASSFGTSLNEQFF
TRBV12-3/TRBV12-4,-,TRBJ2-7,-,TGTGCCAGCAGTTTAGGAGGACTCCTCTCCTACGAGCAGTACTTC,CASSLGGLLSYEQYF
TRBV27,-,TRBJ2-1,many,TGTGCCAGCAGTTACAGGGAAGCAGCCTTCAATGAGCAGTTCTTC,CASSYREAAFNEQFF
TRBV2,-,TRBJ2-3,many,TGTGCCAGCAGTGAAGAGTGGGACGCCCTCGGGAATACGCAGTATTTT,CASSEEWDALGNTQYF
TRBV20-1,TRBD2,TRBJ2-7,many,TGCAGTGCCGACCAACTAGCGGTATCCTCCTACGAGCAGTACTTC,CSADQLAVSSYEQYF
TRBV18,-,TRBJ2-1,many,TGTGCCAGCCTCGACCGGGACACGAGCTCCTACAATGAGCAGTTCTTC,CASLDRDTSSYNEQFF
TRBV3-1,-,TRBJ2-2,many,TGTGCCAGCAGACAAGGAACTCTAGCGTCCGGGGAGCTGTTTTTT,CASRQGTLASGELFF
TRBV28,TRBD1,TRBJ2-7,many,TGTGCCAGCAGTGGCGGACAGGGGACAACCTACGAGCAGTACTTC,CASSGGQGTTYEQYF
TRBV28,TRBD1,TRBJ2-7,many,TGTGCCAGCAGTTTGACAGGGGAATCCTACGAGCAGTACTTC,CASSLTGESYEQYF
TRBV6-5,-,TRBJ1-4,-,TGTGCCAGCAGTTACGATGGGGAGGGAAAACTGTTTTTT,CASSYDGEGKLFF
TRBV24-1,-,TRBJ2-7,-,TGTGCCACCAGTACCGGGCCCCACTACGAGCAGTACTTC,CATSTGPHYEQYF
TRBV12-3/TRBV12-4,TRBD2,TRBJ2-1,many,TGTGCCAGCAGTCTCCGGTCGGGACTAGCGGGAGGGCAGCAGTTCTTC,CASSLRSGLAGGQQFF
TRBV6-2/TRBV6-3,-,TRBJ1-1,few,TGTGCCAGCCTAAGAGGGGCAGGGCTCCCTGAAGCTTTCTTT,CASLRGAGLPEAFF
TRBV28,-,TRBJ1-5,many,TGTGCCAGCAGGAACACTCAGCCCCAGCATTTT,CASRNTQPQHF
TRBV20-1,TRBD2,TRBJ2-1,few,TGCAGTGCTAGAATCCGTCGGGTTAGCGGGGGGGGGACCTACAATGAGCAGTTCTTC,CSARIRRVSGGGTYNEQFF
TRBV25-1,-,TRBJ1-1,many,TGTGCCAGCAGTGAATGGGGGACTGAAGCTTTCTTT,CASSEWGTEAFF
TRBV2,TRBD2,TRBJ2-3,-,TGTGCCAGCAGGGAAAGCGGGGGGGCCACAGATACGCAGTATTTT,CASRESGGATDTQYF
TRBV10-1,TRBD1,TRBJ2-1,many,TGCGCCAGCAGCGAACCGGGACAGGGTAAAAATGAGCAGTTCTTC,CASSEPGQGKNEQFF
TRBV7-3,-,TRBJ2-7,many,TGTGCCAGCAGCTCCCCTTGGGTTTCTCCGACCTACGAGCAGTACTTC,CASSSPWVSPTYEQYF
TRBV6-1,-,TRBJ2-7,-,TGTGCCAGCAGTGAAGCGGGGAGCCTTACCTACGAGCAGTACTTC,CASSEAGSLTYEQYF
TRBV7-9,-,TRBJ2-6,few,TGTGCCAGCAGCTACTATGGGGCTGGGGCCAACGTCCTGACTTTC,CASSYYGAGANVLTF
TRBV9,-,TRBJ2-1,many,TGTGCCAGCAGCGTAGCGGGAGTCTCCTACAATGAGCAGTTCTTC,CASSVAGVSYNEQFF
TRBV11-1,TRBD2,TRBJ2-1,once,TGTGCCAGCAGCTTAGATGTCTTTTGGACTAGCGGGGGACACTACAATGAGCAGTTCTTC,CASSLDVFWTSGGHYNEQFF
TRBV2,TRBD1,TRBJ1-5,many,TGTGCCAGCAGTCCCCCCGGGACAGTCAATCAGCCCCAGCATTTT,CASSPPGTVNQPQHF
TRBV4-1,TRBD1,TRBJ2-1,-,TGCGCCAGCAGCCAAATGCCCGGGACAGGGCTGGGGAATGAGCAGTTCTTC,CASSQMPGTGLGNEQFF
TRBV18,-,TRBJ2-7,many,TGTGCCAGCTCACCACTGGGGGACCAAGGCGAGCAGTACTTC,CASSPLGDQGEQYF
TRBV6-1,TRBD2,TRBJ2-1,many,TGTGCCAGCAGTACCCCTTTCGGGAGGGCCGTAGACAATGAGCAGTTCTTC,CASSTPFGRAVDNEQFF
TRBV20-1,TRBD1,TRBJ2-1,many,TGCAGTGCTAGACCTGGGACAGGGGGCAATGAGCAGTTCTTC,CSARPGTGGNEQFF
TRBV27,-,TRBJ2-6,-,TGTGCCACCAGGGGATGGGGGGCTGGGGCCAACGTCCTGACTTTC,CATRGWGAGANVLTF
TRBV11-2,-,TRBJ2-7,many,TGTGCCAGCAGCTTTGCACAGGCAAACTACGAGCAGTACTTC,CASSFAQANYEQYF
TRBV10-3,-,TRBJ1-5,many,TGTGCCATCAACAGTGGCTCAAATCAGCCCCAGCATTTT,CAINSGSNQPQHF
TRBV24-1,-,TRBJ2-1,many,TGTGCCACCAGTCCCGAGGGAAAGAACAATGAGCAGTTCTTC,CATSPEGKNNEQFF
TRBV28,-,TRBJ2-2,-,TGTGCCAGCATAACGGGACAAACGAACACCGGGGAGCTGTTTTTT,CASITGQTNTGELFF
TRBV25-1,-,TRBJ1-3,few,TGTGCCAGCAGTCTTCCCGGGACGTCTGGAAACACCATATATTTT,CASSLPGTSGNTIYF
TRBV6-1,-,TRBJ2-1,-,TGTGCCAGCAGTGAGGACTACTCATCCTACAATGAGCAGTTCTTC,CASSEDYSSYNEQFF
TRBV7-9,TRBD2,TRBJ2-3,-,TGTGCCAGCACCCGGGGGTTCGGGGGGGGCCCAGATACGCAGTATTTT,CASTRGFGGGPDTQYF
TRBV25-1,TRBD1,TRBJ2-3,-,TGTGCCAGCAGTGAAGGGACAGTTCTATACACAGATACGCAGTATTTT,CASSEGTVLYTDTQYF
TRBV20-1,TRBD2,TRBJ2-6,-,TGCAGTGCTAGACGCGGGGGGGCCTCAGGGGCCAACGTCCTGACTTTC,CSARRGGASGANVLTF
TRBV3-1,-,TRBJ1-1,many,TGTGCCAGCAGCCAAGCCCAAGTCACTGAAGCTTTCTTT,CASSQAQVTEAFF
TRBV6-2/TRBV6-3,-,TRBJ2-7,many,TGTGCCAGCAGGCTACTAGCAACGAGCTCCTACGAGCAGTACTTC,CASRLLATSSYEQYF
TRBV7-9,TRBD2,TRBJ2-1,-,TGTGCCAGCAGTAGTAGCGGGAGTCTCAATGAGCAGTTCTTC,CASSSSGSLNEQFF
TRBV24-1,-,TRBJ2-2,many,TGTGCCACCAGTGATTTTAGGGCAGAAAACACCGGGGAGCTGTTTTTT,CATSDFRAENTGELFF
TRBV12-3/TRBV12-4,-,TRBJ1-1,many,TGTGCCAGCAGTTTCCGGCAGAGGGACACTGAAGCTTTCTTT,CASSFRQRDTEAFF
TRBV5-1,TRBD2,TRBJ2-6,many,TGTGCCAGCAGTTTAGCGGGGGCTGGGGCCAACGTCCTGACTTTC,CASSLAGAGANVLTF
TRBV7-2,-,TRBJ1-2,many,TGTGCCAGCAGCTTGGTCCGGGGGGCAACGGGCTATGGCTACACCTTC,CASSLVRGATGYGYTF
TRBV6-1,-,TRBJ2-7,many,TGTGCCAGCAGTTACCGCCAGAGAAACGAGCAGTACTTC,CASSYRQRNEQYF
TRBV6-1,-,TRBJ2-5,-,TGTGCCAGCAAGGAGGGAGCCGTGACCCAGTACTTC,CASKEGAVTQYF